This record looks at one TCR beta chain sequence and its context. The data belong to a study of control samples from healthy donors and cancer patients. CDR1 LGHNT and CDR2 FRNRAP come from the germline V gene. This CDR3 region has 17 residues. Trimming cost V 9 bases and J 2 bases, with 25 bases left between them. Assay: immunoSEQ multiplex PCR; the TCRdb copy retains only in-frame clones and omits some. The repertoire includes 150,000 or so clones, 70% to 90% of them detected once, and around 5% sits in the top ten. Sequenced sample: blood. The V gene is TRBV12-5, the J gene TRBJ1-1, with a tentative D call TRBD1 (6 bases). The sequence came from a woman between 25 and 40 years old in good health. The CDR3 sequence is CARPLLVGTHDNTEAFF. Written as DNA, the CDR3 is TGTGCTAGGCCCTTACTTGTCGGGACACACGATAACACTGAAGCTTTCTTT.